The clone carrying this T cell receptor beta chain was observed a single time. The sample originates from a study of graft-versus-host responses after intestinal transplantation. Study-level information: Among the recipients, transplants were multivisceral, liver-intestinal, or isolated intestinal.

General observations from the study: Early declines in HvG clones that occurred post-transplant were associated with peak circulating GvH clone levels. The authors found GvH clones in recipient marrow, some appearing first in ileum or blood.

Each mixed lymphocyte reaction held around 200,000 CFSE-labeled responders and around 200,000 irradiated violet-dye-labeled stimulators. Sorting was performed after the reaction on proliferating CFSE-low CD3+CD4+ and CD3+CD8+ responders. CDR3 size: 12 residues. Germline V gene data show CDR1 as SQVTM and CDR2 as ANQGSEA. The V gene lost 6 bases and the J gene lost 4 bases, with 13 bases spanning the gap. The protocol was immunoSEQ multiplex PCR, while the TCRdb copy is restricted to in-frame clones and leaves out a portion. In the table there are approximately 9,900 clones, roughly a third of which are singletons.

The V call is TRBV29-1, the J call TRBJ2-7; a weak D match, TRBD1 (6 bases). This specimen consisted of alloreactive CD8+ T cells from a mixed lymphocyte reaction culture, obtained before transplantation. Specified subset: CFSE-low proliferating T cells sorted from roughly six-day pre-transplant mixed lymphocyte reaction (GvH or HvG direction). The clonotype comes from a human patient who was an organ donor for intestinal transplantation. The CDR3 loop reads CSVLDRRYEQYF. The CDR3 bases are TGCAGCGTGTTAGACAGGAGATACGAGCAGTACTTC.